The next 9 T cell receptor beta chains were all read from a single sample in a study of T cells in Graves' hyperthyroidism and ophthalmopathy. Researchers took RNA transcripts and amplified the TCR beta CDR3 regions from them. During a first-round RT-PCR of the TCR CDR3, the HTBI primer set was used. TCRdb passed the multiplex PCR reads through MiXCR, listing each CDR3 protein once. The profile shows approximately 740,000 distinct CDR3 sequences, 12% to 15% of them singletons. Sample: blood. The origin of the receptors is a woman between 18 and 29 years old with Graves' hyperthyroidism.

This clonotype was picked up many times. This chain connects TRBV20-1 to TRBJ2-1, with 11 bases lining up with TRBD2. Looked up from germline, CDR1 is DFQATT and CDR2 is SNEGSKA (reference sequence). V dropped 8 bases and J dropped 9; count of bases not matched to a gene: 9. This CDR3 region has 13 residues. CDR3 DNA: TGCAGTAAGACTAGCGGGATTTATAGTGAGCAGTTCTTC. Amino acids: CSKTSGIYSEQFF.

This clonotype was detected ten times or more. This sequence joins TRBV12-3 or TRBV12-4 and TRBJ1-1; D not resolved. V shed 0 bases and J shed 5 bases, with 4 bases lying between them. The CDR3 consists of 12 residues. The CDR3, as DNA: TGTGCCAGCAGTTTAGCGTGGACTGAAGCTTTCTTT. Its translation is CASSLAWTEAFF.

This clonotype was observed many times. The chain employs TRBV28 and TRBJ2-7; 10 bases line up with TRBD2. The junction had 12 bases not matched to a gene; V was cut back by 5 bases and J by 2 bases. The CDR3 is 17 amino acids. Germline V lookup: CDR1 MDHEN, CDR2 SYDVKM. The CDR3 region is CASSLYYLAGETYEQYF. As DNA, the CDR3 is TGTGCCAGCAGTCTGTACTATCTAGCGGGAGAAACCTACGAGCAGTACTTC.

This clonotype has ten or more counts. The chain joins TRBV4-1 to TRBJ2-7; possibly TRBD1 for D (6 bases). The germline gives CDR1 MGHRA, CDR2 YSYEKL. Trimming pared 2 bases from V and 3 bases from J, leaving 8 bases between. The CDR3 contains 13 residues. The CDR3 DNA follows: TGCGCCAGCAGCCAACACAGGGACTACGAGCAGTACTTC. This encodes CASSQHRDYEQYF.

The chain has TRBV28 and TRBJ2-6; D not certain. From germline, CDR1 is MDHEN and CDR2 SYDVKM. V lost 2 bases and J 0 bases, leaving 20 bases between the germline ends. The CDR3 consists of 20 residues. The DNA of the CDR3 is TGTGCCAGCAGTTTAGTAGTCCCGGCTAAACTTTCCTCTGGGGCCAACGTCCTGACTTTC. Amino acid sequence: CASSLVVPAKLSSGANVLTF.

CDR3 residues: CSARDSKGQGGIKDRKLFF. The DNA of the CDR3 is TGCAGTGCTAGAGATAGTAAGGGACAGGGAGGGATTAAGGATCGGAAACTGTTTTTT. The chain has TRBV20-1 and TRBJ1-4; 9 bases match TRBD1. Germline trimming cut 0 bases from V and 11 bases from J; bases unmatched to any gene: 22. CDR1 is DFQATT, CDR2 SNEGSKA, per germline (reference sequence). The CDR3 is made up of 19 amino acids.

This clonotype was seen repeatedly, ten times or more. The genes are TRBV29-1 and TRBJ1-1; D is undetermined. V was trimmed by 6 bases and J by 4 bases, leaving 15 bases between them. The CDR3 runs to 13 residues. The germline V gene encodes CDR1 SQVTM and CDR2 ANQGSEA. The CDR3 protein is CSVGVESSTEAFF. The CDR3 DNA reads TGCAGCGTGGGAGTGGAGAGTAGCACTGAAGCTTTCTTT.

V usage is TRBV27 and J usage is TRBJ1-4, with D perhaps TRBD1 (5 bases). The CDR3 runs to 15 residues. The V end was cut by 3 bases, the J end by 2 bases, with 10 bases between. Germline CDR1 MNHEY, CDR2 SMNVEV (reference sequence). CDR3 amino acids: CASSFRGVTNEKLFF. CDR3 sequence (DNA): TGTGCCAGCAGTTTCCGGGGCGTCACTAATGAAAAACTGTTTTTT. Filled out from reference TRBV27 and TRBJ1-4, the complete variable domain reads EAQVTQNPRYLITVTGKKLTVTCSQNMNHEYMSWYRQDPGLGLRQIYYSMNVEVTDKGDVPEGYKVSRKEKRNFPLILESPSPNQTSLYFCASSFRGVTNEKLFFGSGTQLSVL.

The rearrangement joins TRBV20-1 to TRBJ2-5; 7 nucleotides align to TRBD1. This CDR3 is 14 amino acids long. Germline CDR1 and CDR2: DFQATT and SNEGSKA (reference sequence). Losses at the gene ends were 0 bases for V and 5 bases for J; bases not matched to a gene: 6. As DNA, the CDR3 is TGCAGTGCTAGAGAGGACAGGCCGGAGGAGACCCAGTACTTC. This encodes CSAREDRPEETQYF.